This T cell receptor beta chain comes out of a study of blood T cell repertoires in COVID-19. Across the study: The United States, Italy and Spain were the sources of the acute and convalescent COVID-19 samples. Nucleic acid was either cDNA or gDNA, and it came from T cells, B-cell-depleted T cells, or PBMCs.

The CDR3 sequence is 14 residues long. Trimming removed 5 bases from V and 6 bases from J; junction bases left unmatched: 4. Per germline, CDR1 SGHNT and CDR2 YENEEA. Original processing notes: Cell counts per sample came from amplifying reference gene primers. Some clones are missing from TCRdb's copy, which holds only in-frame ones; the method was immunoSEQ multiplex PCR. That table furnishes V, J and clone size, whereas the DNA furnished D and trimming. Among about 46,000 clones listed, around four fifths were seen once. The source is a woman aged 80 or over with acute or convalescent COVID-19. Material for sequencing was peripheral blood. The genes are TRBV11-3 and TRBJ2-1, with 10 bases matching TRBD2. CDR3 loop: CASSGASGGNEQFF. The CDR3 bases are TGTGCCAGCAGCGGGGCTAGCGGGGGCAATGAGCAGTTCTTC.